The clone carrying this T cell receptor (beta chain) was found a few times. Its antigen is undetermined. V shed 1 base and J 2 bases; nucleotides not matched to a gene: 2. The CDR3 has 15 amino acids. Per the germline V gene, CDR1 is SGHTA and CDR2 is FQGNSA. These data originate in a study of response to subunit inactivated influenza vaccine. A single record per CDR3 protein comes from TCRdb applying MiXCR to the RT-PCR reads. The profile shows 600,000 to 700,000 distinct CDR3 sequences, 14% of them singletons. Study-wide results and limits: Authors suggested few new T cells are recruited by each seasonal influenza vaccination.

This TCR was sampled from a man aged 45-65 years who received an inactivated influenza vaccine. This chain uses TRBV7-2 with TRBJ1-3; TRBD1 matches at 7 bases. The starting material was PBMCs from blood, obtained around 14 days before vaccination. The CDR3 nucleotides read TGTGCCAGCAGCTTAGTAAGGGGGCCTGGAAACACCATATATTTT. Translation: CASSLVRGPGNTIYF.